Below, 3 T cell receptor beta chains from the same sample are listed, as sequenced in a study of blood T cell repertoires in COVID-19. Using immunoSEQ multiplex PCR, the repertoire was profiled, and TCRdb retains in-frame clones only, with some absent. The table has 100,000 to 150,000 clones, around 87% seen once. The sample was peripheral blood. The receptor source for this set is a woman in her sixties with acute or convalescent COVID-19.

The chain links TRBV20-1 to TRBJ2-1; TRBD1 matches 7 bases. The J segment lost 7 bases and the V segment lost 6 bases, leaving 3 bases of the junction unmatched. The CDR3 spans 11 residues. Germline CDR1 reads DFQATT; CDR2 reads SNEGSKA (reference sequence). CDR3 in amino acids: CSAEQGNEQFF. In DNA, the CDR3 is TGCAGTGCGGAACAGGGGAATGAGCAGTTCTTC.

The rearrangement joins TRBV10-2 to TRBJ1-4; D is unresolved. From germline, CDR1 is WSHSY and CDR2 SAAADI. Trimming pared 8 bases from V and 8 bases from J, leaving 12 bases between. There are 12 residues in the CDR3. The CDR3 spells CASGGPREKLFF. The CDR3 DNA reads TGCGCCAGCGGCGGGCCGAGGGAAAAACTGTTTTTT.

This clone came up a few times. The V and J genes are TRBV7-2 and TRBJ2-2; 8 nucleotides align to TRBD1. The CDR3 has 15 amino acids. CDR1 is SGHTA and CDR2 is FQGNSA in the germline V gene. The V segment lost 5 bases and the J segment 4 bases; nucleotides outside the gene matches: 6. The CDR3 DNA is TGTGCCAGCAGCCCGGACAGGGAGGTCACCGGGGAGCTGTTTTTT. Translation gives CASSPDREVTGELFF.